The 8 T cell receptor beta chains below come from one sample, sequenced in a study of blood T cell repertoires in COVID-19. Produced via immunoSEQ multiplex PCR; TCRdb's table is partial and in-frame only. The sample yields roughly 120,000 clones, roughly nine tenths seen once. The sequenced sample consisted of peripheral blood. These receptors were obtained from a man between 65 and 85 years old who had recovered from COVID-19.

The chain carries TRBV19 and TRBJ2-1; TRBD1 aligns across 7 bases. CDR3 size: 13 residues. V trimming: 4 bases; J trimming: 11 bases; junction bases outside the gene matches: 8. Per the germline V gene, CDR1 is LNHDA and CDR2 is SQIVND (reference sequence). The CDR3: CASSNRDREKQFF. The CDR3 DNA sequence: TGTGCCAGTAGTAACCGGGACAGAGAAAAGCAGTTCTTC.

This chain uses TRBV2 with TRBJ1-2; weak D call: TRBD1 (5 bases). From germline, CDR1 is SNHLY and CDR2 FYNNEI. Trimming removed 2 bases from V and 4 bases from J, with 5 bases in between. The CDR3 is made up of 12 amino acids. The CDR3 is CASSEQGYGYTF. CDR3 in DNA: TGTGCCAGCAGTGAACAGGGCTATGGCTACACCTTC. Variable domain in full (rest from reference TRBV2 and TRBJ1-2): EPEVTQTPSHQVTQMGQEVILRCVPISNHLYFYWYRQILGQKVEFLVSFYNNEISEKSEIFDDQFSVERPDGSNFTLKIRSTKLEDSAMYFCASSEQGYGYTFGSGTRLTVV.

The rearrangement uses TRBV30 and TRBJ2-7; TRBD2 is a possible D gene (6 bases). Germline V CDR1 and CDR2: GTSNPN, SVGIG (reference sequence). The CDR3 length is 12 residues. Trimming removed 2 bases at V and 3 bases at J, with 8 bases between. CDR3 in amino acids: CAWSRGNYEQYF. In nucleotides, the CDR3 is TGTGCCTGGAGTCGGGGGAACTACGAGCAGTACTTC.

This clone came up many times. CDR3: CASSSLASGRVSYEQYF. The CDR3 DNA sequence: TGTGCCAGCAGTTCCCTCGCTAGCGGGAGGGTTTCCTACGAGCAGTACTTC. The chain employs TRBV27 and TRBJ2-7; TRBD2 matches at 12 bases. This CDR3 has 17 amino acids. V lost 4 bases, J lost 1 base, and 8 bases stayed unmatched. Per germline, CDR1 MNHEY and CDR2 SMNVEV (reference sequence).

The V gene is TRBV7-2, the J gene TRBJ2-7; 8 bases align to TRBD2. The CDR3 has 16 residues. J was trimmed by 3 bases and V by 4 bases; bases with no gene match: 11. Germline V gene data show CDR1 as SGHTA and CDR2 as FQGNSA. The CDR3 protein is CASSSRGAGVGYEQYF. The CDR3, as DNA: TGTGCCAGCAGCTCCAGAGGAGCGGGAGTTGGCTACGAGCAGTACTTC. The full variable domain, its missing parts supplied by reference TRBV7-2 and TRBJ2-7, is GAGVSQSPSNKVTEKGKDVELRCDPISGHTALYWYRQSLGQGLEFLIYFQGNSAPDKSGLPSDRFSAERTGGSVSTLTIQRTQQEDSAVYLCASSSRGAGVGYEQYFGPGTRLTVT.

The chain employs TRBV6-1 and TRBJ2-5; D is perhaps TRBD2 (6 bases). V lost 0 bases and J lost 5, with 19 bases in between. Germline CDR1 is MNHNS and CDR2 is SASEGT. The CDR3 sequence is 17 residues long. The CDR3: CASSEAGFGGSLETQYF. CDR3 nucleotides: TGTGCCAGCAGTGAAGCGGGGTTCGGAGGGTCTCTGGAGACCCAGTACTTC.

The chain links TRBV18 to TRBJ1-4; the D is unclear. The CDR3 length is 14 residues. Trimming shortened V by 3 bases and J by 0 bases, and 5 bases separated the two germline ends. Germline lookup yields CDR1 KGHSH and CDR2 LQKENI. CDR3 sequence reads: CASSPIATNEKLFF. The CDR3 DNA follows: TGTGCCAGCTCACCTATTGCAACTAATGAAAAACTGTTTTTT.

This chain uses TRBV19 with TRBJ1-2; perhaps TRBD1 as D (6 bases). Germline-derived CDR1 and CDR2 are LNHDA and SQIVND (reference sequence). The V end was cut by 0 bases, the J end by 4 bases, with 9 bases between. The CDR3 has 14 residues. The CDR3 DNA is TGTGCCAGTAGTATAGATCAGGGGACCTATGGCTACACCTTC. Translated, it gives CASSIDQGTYGYTF.